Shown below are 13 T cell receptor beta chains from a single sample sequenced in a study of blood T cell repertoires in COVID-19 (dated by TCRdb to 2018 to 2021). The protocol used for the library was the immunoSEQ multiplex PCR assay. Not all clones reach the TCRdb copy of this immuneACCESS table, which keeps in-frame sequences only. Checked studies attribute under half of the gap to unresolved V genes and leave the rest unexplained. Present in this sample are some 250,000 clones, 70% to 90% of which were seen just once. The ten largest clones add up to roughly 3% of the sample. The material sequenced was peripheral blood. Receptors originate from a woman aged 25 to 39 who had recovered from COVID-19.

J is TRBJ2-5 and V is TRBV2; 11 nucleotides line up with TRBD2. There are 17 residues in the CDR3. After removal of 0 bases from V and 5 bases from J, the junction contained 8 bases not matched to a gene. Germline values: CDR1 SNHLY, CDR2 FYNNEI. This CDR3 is CASSEALLRLAGETQYF. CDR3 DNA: TGTGCCAGCAGTGAAGCGCTTCTGAGACTAGCGGGGGAGACCCAGTACTTC.

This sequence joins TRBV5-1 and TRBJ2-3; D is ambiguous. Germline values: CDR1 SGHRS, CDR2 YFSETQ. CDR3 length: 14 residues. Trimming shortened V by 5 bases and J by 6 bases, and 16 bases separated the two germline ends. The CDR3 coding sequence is TGCGCCAGCAGGGGCTCGAGTGGATCCGATACGCAGTATTTT. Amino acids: CASRGSSGSDTQYF.

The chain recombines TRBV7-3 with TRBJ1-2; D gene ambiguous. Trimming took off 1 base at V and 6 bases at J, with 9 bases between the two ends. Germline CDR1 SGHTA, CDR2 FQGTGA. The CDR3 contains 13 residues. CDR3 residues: CASSLRQGHGYTF. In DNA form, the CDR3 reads TGTGCCAGCAGCTTAAGACAAGGTCATGGCTACACCTTC.

This CDR3 is CASIRTSGPEQFF. The CDR3 DNA is TGTGCCAGCATCCGGACTAGCGGTCCTGAGCAGTTCTTC. V and J are TRBV2 and TRBJ2-1, with TRBD2 matching over 10 bases. V lost 7 bases to trimming and J lost 9 bases; unmatched junction nucleotides: 6. The CDR3 has 13 amino acids. CDR1 and CDR2 from the germline V gene are SNHLY and FYNNEI.

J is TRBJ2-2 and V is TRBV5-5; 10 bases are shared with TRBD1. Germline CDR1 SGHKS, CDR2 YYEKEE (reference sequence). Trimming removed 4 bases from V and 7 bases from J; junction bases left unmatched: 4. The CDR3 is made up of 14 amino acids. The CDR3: CASSIGQGVGELFF. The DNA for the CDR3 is TGTGCCAGCAGCATTGGACAGGGGGTCGGGGAGCTGTTTTTT.

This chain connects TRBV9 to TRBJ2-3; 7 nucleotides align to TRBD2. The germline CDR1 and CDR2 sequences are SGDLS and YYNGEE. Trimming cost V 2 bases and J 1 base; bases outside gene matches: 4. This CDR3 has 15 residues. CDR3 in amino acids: CASSVARGGTDTQYF. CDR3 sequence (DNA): TGTGCCAGCAGCGTCGCCCGGGGGGGCACAGATACGCAGTATTTT.

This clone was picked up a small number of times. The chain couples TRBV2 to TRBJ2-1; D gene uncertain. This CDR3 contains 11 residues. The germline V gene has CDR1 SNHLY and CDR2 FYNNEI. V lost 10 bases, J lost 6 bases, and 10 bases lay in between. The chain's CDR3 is CATPSGNEQFF. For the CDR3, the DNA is TGTGCCACCCCCAGTGGCAATGAGCAGTTCTTC. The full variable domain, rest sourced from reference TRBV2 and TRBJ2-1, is EPEVTQTPSHQVTQMGQEVILRCVPISNHLYFYWYRQILGQKVEFLVSFYNNEISEKSEIFDDQFSVERPDGSNFTLKIRSTKLEDSAMYFCATPSGNEQFFGPGTRLTVL.

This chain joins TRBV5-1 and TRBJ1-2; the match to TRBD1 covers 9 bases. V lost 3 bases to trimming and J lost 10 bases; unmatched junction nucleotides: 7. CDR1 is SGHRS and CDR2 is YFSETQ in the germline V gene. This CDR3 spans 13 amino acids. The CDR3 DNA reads TGCGCCAGCAGCTATGGACAGGGGACGGACTACACCTTC. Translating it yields CASSYGQGTDYTF.

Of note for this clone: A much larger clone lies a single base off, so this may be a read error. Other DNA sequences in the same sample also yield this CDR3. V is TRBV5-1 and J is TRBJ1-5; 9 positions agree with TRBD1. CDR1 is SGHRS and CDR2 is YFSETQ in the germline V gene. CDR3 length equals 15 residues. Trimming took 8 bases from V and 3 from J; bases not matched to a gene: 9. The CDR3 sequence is CASRPGDRDNQPQHF. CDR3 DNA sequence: TGCGCCAGTAGACCCGGGGACAGGGACAATCAGCCCCAGCATTTT.

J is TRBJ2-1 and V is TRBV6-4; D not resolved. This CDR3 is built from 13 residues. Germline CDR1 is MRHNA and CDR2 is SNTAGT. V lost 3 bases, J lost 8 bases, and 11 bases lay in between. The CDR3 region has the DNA TGTGCCAGCAGTGAACGTGAGTCCTATGAGCAGTTCTTC. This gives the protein CASSERESYEQFF.

This CDR3 reads CASSHTTGTGYEQYF. CDR3 nucleotides: TGTGCCAGCAGCCATACCACCGGGACAGGCTACGAGCAGTACTTC. This chain joins TRBV4-2 and TRBJ2-7; 8 bases agree with TRBD1. The ends lost 3 bases at V and 3 bases at J; junction bases unmatched: 7. The germline V gene has CDR1 LGHNA and CDR2 YNFKEQ. This CDR3 spans 15 amino acids.

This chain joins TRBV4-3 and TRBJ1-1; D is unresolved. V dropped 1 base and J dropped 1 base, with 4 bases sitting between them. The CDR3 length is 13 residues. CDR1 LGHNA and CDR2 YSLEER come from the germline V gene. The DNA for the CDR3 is TGCGCCAGCAGCCAAGCTTCGAACACTGAAGCTTTCTTT. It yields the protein CASSQASNTEAFF.

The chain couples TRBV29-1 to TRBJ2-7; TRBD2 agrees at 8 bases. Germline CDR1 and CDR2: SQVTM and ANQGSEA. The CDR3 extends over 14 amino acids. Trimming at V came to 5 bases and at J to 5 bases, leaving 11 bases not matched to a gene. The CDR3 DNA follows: TGCAGCGTTCTTCTCGGGACCGGGGGGGACGAGCAGTACTTC. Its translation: CSVLLGTGGDEQYF.